These 20 T cell receptor beta chains were sequenced from one sample in a study of post-analysis software for immune sequencing data (dated by TCRdb to between 2014 and 2016). Their antigen targets remain unknown. The paper's findings and limits, for the study overall: A handful of TRBV segments, including TRBV5-6, TRBV5-1 and TRBV20-1, were significantly more frequent in patients than controls.

The library was generated by PCR. Sequenced on an Illumina HiSeq 2500. To reduce PCR and sequencing biases, unique molecular identifiers were incorporated into the TCR beta cDNA libraries. Using fastp at Q25 and MiXCR, TCRdb reprocessed the public reads and kept productive beta chains. When rows share a CDR3 protein, they turn into one entry using the most common DNA and genes. This sample gives fewer than 600,000 distinct CDR3 sequences in total; 40% to 55% of them show up just once. The biggest ten clones account for around an eighth of the sample. Sequencing was performed on blood. The receptors here all came from a girl between 5 and 17 years old with multiple sclerosis.

This chain uses TRBV20-1 with TRBJ2-5; TRBD2 is a possible D gene (5 bases). The germline V gene has CDR1 DFQATT and CDR2 SNEGSKA (reference sequence). The CDR3 sequence is 12 residues long. Trimming shortened V by 3 bases and J by 5 bases, and 10 bases separated the two germline ends. The DNA for the CDR3 is TGCAGTGCTAGTCTAGCAGAGGAGACCCAGTACTTC. Its translation is CSASLAEETQYF.

The CDR3, as DNA: TGCGCCAGCAGCTTGGTAGCAGGGGCCTACGAGCAGTACTTC. It yields the protein CASSLVAGAYEQYF. The genes are TRBV5-1 and TRBJ2-7; tentatively, D is TRBD1 (6 bases). Trimming removed 0 bases from V and 2 bases from J, with 9 bases in between. Germline V lookup: CDR1 SGHRS, CDR2 YFSETQ. CDR3 length equals 14 residues.

The chain couples TRBV6-6 to TRBJ1-1; D is unresolved. Per the germline V gene, CDR1 is MNHNY and CDR2 is SVGAGI (reference sequence). The CDR3 is made up of 13 amino acids. V lost 5 bases and J lost 1, with 8 bases in between. The CDR3: CASSNTGNTEAFF. As DNA, the CDR3 is TGTGCCAGCAGTAACACTGGGAACACTGAAGCTTTCTTT.

The chain uses TRBV20-1 and TRBJ2-5; D might be TRBD1 or TRBD2, each matching 5 bases. Germline V gene data show CDR1 as DFQATT and CDR2 as SNEGSKA (reference sequence). There are 10 residues in the CDR3. CDR3 sequence reads: CRSGGETQYF. The CDR3 bases are TGCAGGAGTGGGGGAGAGACCCAGTACTTC.

CDR3 region: CASSQEVGNSPLHF. In nucleotides, the CDR3 is TGTGCCAGCAGCCAAGAAGTTGGGAATTCACCCCTCCACTTT. The chain recombines TRBV14 with TRBJ1-6; D gene uncertain. The V end lost 0 bases, the J end lost 7 bases, and 7 bases lay between the germline ends. The CDR3 has 14 residues. The germline CDR1 and CDR2 sequences are SGHDN and FVKESK. The full variable domain, its missing parts supplied by reference TRBV14 and TRBJ1-6, is EAGVTQFPSHSVIEKGQTVTLRCDPISGHDNLYWYRRVMGKEIKFLLHFVKESKQDESGMPNNRFLAERTGGTYSTLKVQPAELEDSGVYFCASSQEVGNSPLHFGNGTRLTVT.

This chain joins TRBV5-1 and TRBJ2-2; 10 bases match TRBD2. Germline loops: CDR1 SGHRS, CDR2 YFSETQ. Losses at the gene ends were 5 bases for V and 3 bases for J; bases not matched to a gene: 13. This CDR3 contains 18 residues. CDR3 coding DNA: TGCGCCAGCAGTTCGACCGGGACTAGCGCCTATGACACCGGGGAGCTGTTTTTT. It yields the protein CASSSTGTSAYDTGELFF.

The chain employs TRBV10-2 and TRBJ2-7; 13 bases align to TRBD2. The CDR3 runs 15 residues. CDR1 is WSHSY, CDR2 SAAADI, per germline. Germline trimming cut 5 bases from V and 4 bases from J; bases unmatched to any gene: 5. The CDR3 DNA reads as TGCGCCAGCAGTTGGGGACTAGCGGGAACGTACGAGCAGTACTTC. Its translation: CASSWGLAGTYEQYF.

The chain couples TRBV4-1 to TRBJ1-1; 9 bases are shared with TRBD1. Trimming took 0 bases from V and 11 from J; bases not matched to a gene: 10. Germline CDR1 and CDR2: MGHRA and YSYEKL. The CDR3 totals 15 residues. The CDR3 protein is CASSQDRGDRVEAFF. The CDR3, as DNA: TGCGCCAGCAGCCAAGATCGGGGGGACAGGGTCGAGGCTTTCTTT.

This clonotype was counted between two and nine times. The rearrangement uses TRBV5-1 and TRBJ2-3; TRBD1 matches 11 bases. J was trimmed by 3 bases and V by 5 bases; bases with no gene match: 8. The CDR3 runs 16 residues. The germline gives CDR1 SGHRS, CDR2 YFSETQ. The CDR3 region has the DNA TGCGCCAGCAGGAAAGGACAGGGGGCAGAAACAGATACGCAGTATTTT. Residues: CASRKGQGAETDTQYF. The full variable domain, rest sourced from reference TRBV5-1 and TRBJ2-3, is KAGVTQTPRYLIKTRGQQVTLSCSPISGHRSVSWYQQTPGQGLQFLFEYFSETQRNKGNFPGRFSGRQFSNSRSEMNVSTLELGDSALYLCASRKGQGAETDTQYFGPGTRLTVL.

This clonotype appeared a few times. This chain connects TRBV20-1 to TRBJ2-1; 7 bases fit TRBD1. Germline-derived CDR1 and CDR2 are DFQATT and SNEGSKA (reference sequence). This CDR3 is 15 amino acids long. V lost 6 bases and J lost 6; bases outside the gene matches: 14. Here the CDR3 reads CSASGTGVPRNEQFF. CDR3 sequence (DNA): TGCAGTGCCAGCGGCACAGGGGTCCCCCGCAATGAGCAGTTCTTC.

V usage is TRBV10-3 and J usage is TRBJ2-4; TRBD1 or TRBD2 may be the D gene (5 bases each). V was trimmed by 7 bases and J by 0 bases, leaving 13 bases between them. Germline values: CDR1 ENHRY, CDR2 SYGVKD. The CDR3 has 15 amino acids. The CDR3 loop is CAITLEGLAKNIQYF. CDR3 nucleotide sequence: TGTGCCATCACCCTCGAGGGGTTAGCCAAAAACATTCAGTACTTC.

The V call is TRBV29-1, the J call TRBJ2-5; the match to TRBD1 covers 12 bases. The end of the DNA is better explained by TRBJ2-7, so the J call may be wrong. Germline CDR1 and CDR2: SQVTM and ANQGSEA. The CDR3 has 15 residues. The CDR3 spells CSGQKGTGGAYEQYF. The CDR3 DNA reads as TGCAGCGGTCAAAAAGGGACAGGGGGCGCCTACGAGCAGTACTTC.

The gene calls are TRBV9 and TRBJ2-7; 9 positions agree with TRBD1. The CDR3 has 15 residues. V lost 0 bases and J lost 3; bases outside the gene matches: 4. Germline values: CDR1 SGDLS, CDR2 YYNGEE. The CDR3 nucleotides read TGTGCCAGCAGCGTAGCGGACAGGGGCCGCTACGAGCAGTACTTC. Its translation is CASSVADRGRYEQYF.

This rearrangement joins TRBV6-6 to TRBJ2-1, with 10 positions matching TRBD2. Germline CDR1 reads MNHNY; CDR2 reads SVGAGI (reference sequence). V lost 4 bases to trimming and J lost 5 bases; unmatched junction nucleotides: 8. The CDR3 contains 16 residues. CDR3 sequence: CASSSAIAGGNNEQFF. For the CDR3, the DNA is TGTGCCAGCAGTTCCGCCATAGCGGGAGGTAACAATGAGCAGTTCTTC.

This chain links TRBV29-1 with TRBJ2-1; TRBD2 matches 8 bases. CDR3 length: 15 amino acids. CDR1 is SQVTM, CDR2 ANQGSEA, per germline. The V gene end was trimmed by 7 bases and the J gene end by 4 bases; junction bases not matched to a gene: 12. The CDR3 reads CSAGLRLATYNEQFF. In DNA form, the CDR3 reads TGCAGCGCCGGGTTAAGACTAGCGACATACAATGAGCAGTTCTTC.

The CDR3 nucleotides are TGCAGTGCTAGAGGATTCGATAGTTCTAGCTCCTACGAGCAGTACTTC. This sequence encodes CSARGFDSSSSYEQYF. This sequence joins TRBV20-1 and TRBJ2-7, with no clear D. Germline CDR1 is DFQATT and CDR2 is SNEGSKA (reference sequence). V lost 1 base, J lost 0 bases, and 16 bases lay in between. The CDR3 extends over 16 amino acids.

Turning to this clonotype: A junction boundary mismatches the germline segment, possibly from a read error. This chain links TRBV5-5 with TRBJ2-1, with 9 bases that match TRBD2. Germline CDR1 and CDR2: SGHKS and YYEKEE (reference sequence). The CDR3 length is 16 residues. The CDR3 spells CARSFPGTSLYNEQFF. CDR3 in DNA: TGTGCCCGCAGCTTCCCCGGGACTAGCCTTTACAATGAGCAGTTCTTC.

The chain employs TRBV7-2 and TRBJ2-7, with 12 bases identical to TRBD2. Germline loops: CDR1 SGHTA, CDR2 FQGNSA. The CDR3 covers 19 residues. V gave up 4 bases and J gave up 0 bases; unmatched junction bases: 13. The chain's CDR3 is CASSSPSLAGGTSSYEQYF. As DNA, the CDR3 is TGTGCCAGCAGCTCGCCGTCTCTAGCGGGAGGGACAAGCTCCTACGAGCAGTACTTC. Filled out from reference TRBV7-2 and TRBJ2-7, the complete variable domain reads GAGVSQSPSNKVTEKGKDVELRCDPISGHTALYWYRQSLGQGLEFLIYFQGNSAPDKSGLPSDRFSAERTGGSVSTLTIQRTQQEDSAVYLCASSSPSLAGGTSSYEQYFGPGTRLTVT.

The chain carries TRBV27 and TRBJ2-5; D is uncertain. The J call may not be correct, given that the DNA end is closer to TRBJ2-7. The germline V gene encodes CDR1 MNHEY and CDR2 SMNVEV (reference sequence). The CDR3 contains 13 residues. This CDR3 is CASSTRSQYEQYF. CDR3 DNA: TGTGCCAGCAGTACCAGAAGTCAATACGAGCAGTACTTC.

The chain joins TRBV11-2 to TRBJ1-1; D not resolved. The CDR3 is 15 residues long. Germline V gene sequence: CDR1 SGHAT, CDR2 FQNNGV. The V end lost 1 base, the J end lost 5 bases, and 14 bases lay between the germline ends. The CDR3 sequence is CASSLGDGVGTEAFF. The CDR3 nucleotides are TGTGCCAGCAGCTTAGGAGACGGGGTGGGGACTGAAGCTTTCTTT.